Listed below are T cell receptor beta chains from one sample, sequenced in a study of blood T cell repertoires in COVID-19. Repertoires were generated with immunoSEQ multiplex PCR, while TCRdb's copy carries only in-frame clones and drops some. The data hold nearly 55,000 clones, with 90% to 95% observed a single time. The sample was peripheral blood. Source of these receptors: a woman between 55 and 75 years old with active or convalescent COVID-19. CDR3s include the opening cysteine and the closing phenylalanine or tryptophan. The order of the fields is J gene, V gene, clone size, D gene, CDR3 DNA, CDR3 protein. A D gene is named only where the DNA matches it firmly. A row's size may be missing; if present it is once, few, many or a size class.

j_call: TRBJ1-1; v_call: TRBV7-2; clone_size: .; d_call: .; cdr3_nt: TGTGCCAGCAGCACGGACAGACGAACTGAAGCTTTCTTT; cdr3_aa: CASSTDRRTEAFF
j_call: TRBJ2-3; v_call: TRBV7-3; clone_size: .; d_call: TRBD1; cdr3_nt: TGTGCCAGCAGCAGGGACAGGGATACGCAGTATTTT; cdr3_aa: CASSRDRDTQYF
j_call: TRBJ2-7; v_call: TRBV28; clone_size: .; d_call: .; cdr3_nt: TGTGCCAGCAGTTTGAGCGCGGAATACGAGCAGTACTTC; cdr3_aa: CASSLSAEYEQYF
j_call: TRBJ2-7; v_call: TRBV9; clone_size: .; d_call: TRBD1; cdr3_nt: TGTGCCAGCAGCCTCGGGACAGGGGCACCTTACGAGCAGTACTTC; cdr3_aa: CASSLGTGAPYEQYF
j_call: TRBJ2-1; v_call: TRBV28; clone_size: once; d_call: TRBD2; cdr3_nt: TGTGCCAGCAGTTTAGTCGCGACTAGCGGCTACAATGAGCAGTTCTTC; cdr3_aa: CASSLVATSGYNEQFF
j_call: TRBJ1-1; v_call: TRBV11-2; clone_size: .; d_call: .; cdr3_nt: TGTGCCAGCAGCTTAACTCTCGACAGACTGAACACTGAAGCTTTCTTT; cdr3_aa: CASSLTLDRLNTEAFF
j_call: TRBJ2-1; v_call: TRBV7-3; clone_size: .; d_call: .; cdr3_nt: TGTGCCAGCAGCCCCAGAGCAGGAGCGGCTTACAATGAGCAGTTCTTC; cdr3_aa: CASSPRAGAAYNEQFF
j_call: TRBJ1-5; v_call: TRBV4-1; clone_size: .; d_call: TRBD1; cdr3_nt: TGCGCCAGCAGCCAAGGGGGACAGGGGGCAGTCAGAAGCAATCAGCCCCAGCATTTT; cdr3_aa: CASSQGGQGAVRSNQPQHF
j_call: TRBJ2-7; v_call: TRBV5-1; clone_size: once; d_call: TRBD2; cdr3_nt: TGCGCCAGCAGCCCGGGAGGCAATGCCTACGAGCAGTACTTC; cdr3_aa: CASSPGGNAYEQYF
j_call: TRBJ2-5; v_call: TRBV18; clone_size: .; d_call: .; cdr3_nt: TGTGCCAGCTCACCGGGTAACAGGGCCCAAGAGACCCAGTACTTC; cdr3_aa: CASSPGNRAQETQYF
j_call: TRBJ1-6; v_call: TRBV9; clone_size: .; d_call: TRBD1; cdr3_nt: TGTGCCAGCAGCGTAGAGGGGACAGGGGCGTATAATTCACCCCTCCACTTT; cdr3_aa: CASSVEGTGAYNSPLHF
j_call: TRBJ2-5; v_call: TRBV19; clone_size: .; d_call: TRBD1; cdr3_nt: TGTGCCAGTAGTCCGCACAGGGGGGAGACCCAGTACTTC; cdr3_aa: CASSPHRGETQYF
j_call: TRBJ2-1; v_call: TRBV9; clone_size: .; d_call: .; cdr3_nt: TGTGCCAGCAGCGTCCGGGACAACTCCTACAATGAGCAGTTCTTC; cdr3_aa: CASSVRDNSYNEQFF
j_call: TRBJ1-3; v_call: TRBV7-2; clone_size: .; d_call: TRBD1; cdr3_nt: TGTGCCAGCAGCTTCCTACTTCAGGGGGCGACAGGAAACACCATATATTTT; cdr3_aa: CASSFLLQGATGNTIYF
j_call: TRBJ2-7; v_call: TRBV6-5; clone_size: .; d_call: .; cdr3_nt: TGTGCCAGCAGTCCCCTTACTGAAAGCTCCTACGAGCAGTACTTC; cdr3_aa: CASSPLTESSYEQYF
j_call: TRBJ2-5; v_call: TRBV15; clone_size: once; d_call: TRBD2; cdr3_nt: TGTGCCACCAGCATCGGACTAGCGGGACCTAAAGAGACCCAGTACTTC; cdr3_aa: CATSIGLAGPKETQYF
j_call: TRBJ1-5; v_call: TRBV5-1; clone_size: .; d_call: .; cdr3_nt: TGCGCCAGCAGCGAGCAGGGAAATAGCAATCAGCCCCAGCATTTT; cdr3_aa: CASSEQGNSNQPQHF
j_call: TRBJ2-1; v_call: TRBV19; clone_size: .; d_call: .; cdr3_nt: TGTGCCAGTAGTCCTATCGAGGGGGATCGGAATGAGCAGTTCTTC; cdr3_aa: CASSPIEGDRNEQFF
j_call: TRBJ1-2; v_call: TRBV24-1; clone_size: once; d_call: TRBD1; cdr3_nt: TGTGCCACCAGTGATCCCGGGACAGGGTCCTATGGCTACACCTTC; cdr3_aa: CATSDPGTGSYGYTF
j_call: TRBJ2-3; v_call: TRBV19; clone_size: .; d_call: .; cdr3_nt: TGTGCCAGTAGCCGAGAGGCAGATACGCAGTATTTT; cdr3_aa: CASSREADTQYF